Listed here is a single T cell receptor beta chain. The CDR3 totals 15 residues. The V gene's germline CDR1 is MDHEN and CDR2 SYDVKM. Trimming cost V 6 bases and J 4 bases, with 18 bases left between them. The data derive from a study of blood T cell repertoires in COVID-19. Study-wide context: PBMCs, B-cell-depleted T cells, or T cells were the source of the cDNA or gDNA that made up the material.

Source study methods: Amplified reference gene primers provided the basis for estimating nucleated cell counts. Here immunoSEQ multiplex PCR was the method, and the copy in TCRdb shows in-frame clones only, minus some. The V and J calls and clone size come from that table; D and trimming were worked out from the DNA. The profile covers about 250,000 clones, with about 87% appearing a single time and around 3% taken by the ten largest. The chain recombines TRBV28 with TRBJ1-2, with a possible D match to TRBD1 (5 bases). The sample consisted of PBMCs or T cells enriched from blood (not recorded which). The sequence was collected from a woman in her forties or fifties who had recovered from COVID-19. The CDR3 reads CASSLLVGGAYGYTF. The CDR3 DNA sequence: TGTGCCAGCAGCCTCCTCGTGGGAGGGGCCTATGGCTACACCTTC.